The present T cell receptor beta chain was sequenced within a study of beta chain features in type 1 diabetes. For the study at large: The examined sorted cells totaled approximately 110 million across samples. Whole-study findings and limits: More deletions and fewer insertions at VDJ junctions were found in patients with type 1 diabetes. PCR might favor shorter templates, but any such skew would affect patients and controls equally. Moderate but significant shortening of TCRB CDR3s was recorded in all four CD4+ subsets from Type 1 diabetes patients.

Germline CDR1 reads MDHEN; CDR2 reads SYDVKM. This CDR3 has 21 amino acids. The J segment lost 2 bases and the V segment lost 3 bases, leaving 23 bases of the junction unmatched. The whole isolated RNA underwent reverse transcription, so sequencing captured expressed TCRB transcripts. The protocol was immunoSEQ multiplex PCR, while the TCRdb copy is restricted to in-frame clones and leaves out a portion. This table holds 500,000 to 650,000 clones, roughly an eighth found once. About this clone itself: Its target is unknown.

This sequence was found in a man aged 25-45 years with type 1 diabetes. This chain links TRBV28 with TRBJ2-7, with 9 bases fitting TRBD1. Sequencing used naive CD4+ T cells from blood. CDR3 DNA: TGTGCCAGCAGTTTCGGGGGGACAGGGCTGTGGGGCGGGTACAGAACCTACGAGCAGTACTTC. The encoded protein is CASSFGGTGLWGGYRTYEQYF.